Listed below are T cell receptor beta chains from one sample, sequenced in a study of human T cells and chemical hapten exposure. Each CDR3 protein is one row after TCRdb ran MiXCR on the RACE reads. The data show approximately 43,000 distinct CDR3 sequences, with 3% to 4.5% seen just once and 26% held by the top ten. The source was whole blood, collected in connection with sensitization to the hapten diphenylcyclopropenone (DPC). The source of these receptors is a man in his fifties or sixties with alopecia areata. Some clones in this sample may be carry-over from other donors' samples. The CDR3 runs from the conserved cysteine through the conserved F or W. The D gene is left open where the match is weak. Size is stated for part of the rows, as once, few or many counts, or as a class when the clone is expanded.

V	D	J	size	length	CDR3	DNA
TRBV12-3/TRBV12-4	NA	TRBJ2-3	many	14	CASSRRRNTDTQYF	TGTGCCAGCAGTCGCCGCAGGAACACAGATACGCAGTATTTT
TRBV6-1	NA	TRBJ2-5	many	19	CASRDRSRYGQPNQETQYF	TGTGCCAGCAGGGACCGATCTAGGTATGGACAGCCTAACCAAGAGACCCAGTACTTC
TRBV6-5	NA	TRBJ1-2	many	13	CASSLRDNYGYTF	TGTGCCAGCAGTCTCCGGGACAACTATGGCTACACCTTC
TRBV20-1	TRBD2	TRBJ2-1	many	15	CTGASGRSVGNEQFF	TGCACCGGGGCTAGCGGGAGGTCGGTCGGCAATGAGCAGTTCTTC
TRBV5-5	NA	TRBJ2-7	many	15	CASSLAGRSSYEQYF	TGTGCCAGCAGCTTGGCGGGACGGTCTTCCTACGAGCAGTACTTC
TRBV2	NA	TRBJ1-2	many	13	CASSLTDPSGYTF	TGTGCCAGCAGCCTGACAGACCCCAGTGGCTACACCTTC
TRBV11-1	NA	TRBJ1-6	few	13	CASSQGYNSPLHF	TGTGCCAGCAGCCAGGGGTATAATTCACCCCTCCACTTT
TRBV7-2	TRBD1	TRBJ1-2	many	15	CASSLLGTGRYGYTF	TGTGCCAGCAGCTTACTAGGGACAGGGAGATATGGCTACACCTTC
TRBV27	NA	TRBJ1-5	few	14	CASSFGDSNQPQHF	TGTGCCAGCAGTTTTGGGGATAGCAATCAGCCCCAGCATTTT
TRBV28	NA	TRBJ1-2	many	12	CATGKFNYGYTF	TGTGCCACCGGGAAGTTTAACTATGGCTACACCTTC
TRBV21-1	NA	TRBJ1-5	many	15	CASSPGQGANQPQHF	TGTGCCAGCAGCCCGGGACAGGGGGCCAATCAGCCCCAGCATTTT
TRBV12-3/TRBV12-4	NA	TRBJ2-7	many	15	CASSLGVQGSYEQYF	TGTGCCAGCAGTTTAGGGGTTCAGGGGTCCTACGAGCAGTACTTC
TRBV4-3	NA	TRBJ2-5	many	13	CASSPRYLETQYF	TGCGCCAGCAGCCCCAGGTATCTAGAGACCCAGTACTTC
TRBV28	NA	TRBJ2-6	many	16	CASSWTEPPGANVLTF	TGTGCCAGCAGTTGGACGGAGCCCCCCGGGGCCAACGTCCTGACTTTC
TRBV29-1	NA	TRBJ2-3	many	12	CSVEETPDTQYF	TGCAGCGTTGAAGAAACCCCGGATACGCAGTATTTT
TRBV7-3	NA	TRBJ2-3	many	17	CASSLYRGGTGPDTQYF	TGTGCCAGCAGCTTATATCGCGGGGGGACAGGGCCAGATACGCAGTATTTT
TRBV28	NA	TRBJ2-3	NA	15	CASSPDPGSTDTQYF	TGTGCCAGCAGTCCTGACCCGGGCAGCACAGATACGCAGTATTTT
TRBV6-5	TRBD2	TRBJ2-3	many	17	CASSPTGLAGVLDTQYF	TGTGCCAGCAGCCCGACGGGACTAGCGGGAGTATTGGATACGCAGTATTTT
TRBV11-3	NA	TRBJ2-1	many	16	CASSLEGGGNYNEQFF	TGTGCCAGCAGCTTAGAAGGGGGCGGGAACTACAATGAGCAGTTCTTC
TRBV30	NA	TRBJ2-5	many	10	CAWSGGTQYF	TGTGCCTGGAGTGGAGGGACCCAGTACTTC
TRBV29-1	NA	TRBJ2-3	many	12	CSVRGSTDTQYF	TGCAGCGTTCGGGGCAGCACAGATACGCAGTATTTT
TRBV11-2	NA	TRBJ2-1	NA	14	CASSRPGTYNEQFF	TGTGCCAGCAGCCGGCCCGGGACCTACAATGAGCAGTTCTTC
TRBV11-2	NA	TRBJ2-1	many	13	CASSLLEDNEQFF	TGTGCCAGCAGCCTCCTGGAGGACAATGAGCAGTTCTTC
TRBV7-2	TRBD2	TRBJ2-3	many	13	CASGLAGVDTQYF	TGTGCCAGCGGACTAGCGGGAGTAGATACGCAGTATTTT
TRBV28	NA	TRBJ1-5	many	13	CASSFPGNQPQHF	TGTGCCAGCAGTTTTCCAGGAAATCAGCCCCAGCATTTT
TRBV5-1	NA	TRBJ2-7	many	13	CASSPDGTYEQYF	TGCGCCAGCAGTCCGGACGGAACCTACGAGCAGTACTTC
TRBV11-2	NA	TRBJ2-3	many	12	CASSLGTDTQYF	TGTGCCAGCAGCTTAGGCACAGATACGCAGTATTTT
TRBV6-6	NA	TRBJ2-6	NA	16	CASSYSTGPGANVLTF	TGTGCCAGCAGTTACTCAACGGGCCCTGGGGCCAACGTCCTGACTTTC
TRBV20-1	TRBD2	TRBJ2-7	many	14	CSASYGGRVDEQYF	TGCAGTGCTAGCTACGGCGGGAGGGTCGACGAGCAGTACTTC
TRBV6-4	TRBD1	TRBJ2-6	many	16	CASSEQGVTGANVLTF	TGTGCCAGCAGTGAACAGGGGGTCACTGGGGCCAACGTCCTGACTTTC
TRBV29-1	TRBD2	TRBJ2-1	many	15	CSALKTSGLDGEQFF	TGCAGCGCCCTAAAGACTAGCGGGTTAGATGGCGAGCAGTTCTTC
TRBV6-2/TRBV6-3	NA	TRBJ2-7	many	14	CASSYDTPSHEQYF	TGTGCCAGCAGTTACGACACTCCTTCCCACGAGCAGTACTTC
TRBV6-2/TRBV6-3	NA	TRBJ2-1	many	16	CASSSGRGGRHNEQFF	TGTGCCAGCAGTTCAGGACGTGGTGGGAGGCACAATGAGCAGTTCTTC
TRBV12-3/TRBV12-4	NA	TRBJ2-1	many	11	CASSPLLEQFF	TGTGCCAGCAGTCCCTTACTTGAGCAGTTCTTC
TRBV2	TRBD1	TRBJ1-4	many	14	CASSQGQINEKLFF	TGTGCCAGCTCCCAGGGACAGATAAATGAAAAACTGTTTTTT
TRBV27	TRBD1	TRBJ2-1	many	16	CASTLRQGASYNEQFF	TGTGCCAGCACCCTAAGGCAGGGGGCCTCCTACAATGAGCAGTTCTTC
TRBV3-1	TRBD2	TRBJ2-3	many	17	CASSQAGLAGGGDTQYF	TGTGCCAGCAGCCAAGCCGGACTAGCGGGAGGAGGGGATACGCAGTATTTT
TRBV21-1	NA	TRBJ2-2	many	16	CASSKVDRVRSGELFF	TGTGCCAGCAGCAAAGTGGACAGGGTGAGATCCGGGGAGCTGTTTTTT
TRBV18	TRBD2	TRBJ2-7	many	17	CASSPEGLDFGAYEQYF	TGTGCCAGCTCACCTGAGGGACTAGATTTTGGCGCCTACGAGCAGTACTTC
TRBV6-5	NA	TRBJ2-3	NA	13	CASTFEGADTQYF	TGTGCCAGCACCTTCGAGGGGGCAGATACGCAGTATTTT
TRBV28	NA	TRBJ2-1	many	17	CASSLRVAGQGGDEQFF	TGTGCCAGCAGTTTAAGGGTCGCGGGGCAGGGAGGCGATGAGCAGTTCTTC